One sample yielded the 27 T cell receptor beta chains listed below, sequenced in a study of T cell responses to AZD1222 COVID-19 vaccine. The assay was immunoSEQ multiplex PCR, and TCRdb's table has in-frame clones only and misses some. The data show about 29,000 clones, over 90% seen once. Source: peripheral blood, taken on day 0 of AZD1222 vaccination. Receptor source: an adult in good health.

This chain links TRBV19 with TRBJ1-2; no clear D. Trimming took off 3 bases at V and 1 base at J, with 6 bases between the two ends. There are 13 residues in the CDR3. Germline-derived CDR1 and CDR2 are LNHDA and SQIVND (reference sequence). Here the CDR3 DNA reads TGTGCCAGTAGTATGGAGGTTAACTATGGCTACACCTTC. This codes for CASSMEVNYGYTF.

V and J are TRBV18 and TRBJ2-1, with 7 bases matching TRBD1. V gave up 3 bases and J gave up 2 bases; unmatched junction bases: 4. Germline V gene sequence: CDR1 KGHSH, CDR2 LQKENI. The CDR3 has 15 residues. Here the CDR3 reads CASSPPGQTYNEQFF. CDR3 DNA: TGTGCCAGCTCACCCCCGGGACAGACCTACAATGAGCAGTTCTTC.

The chain uses TRBV7-2 and TRBJ2-3; 12 positions match TRBD2. Germline CDR1 reads SGHTA; CDR2 reads FQGNSA. The CDR3 extends over 15 amino acids. With V trimmed by 1 base and J by 5 bases, 1 base remained unmatched. The CDR3 sequence is CASSLGLAGVDTQYF. The CDR3 nucleotides read TGTGCCAGCAGCTTAGGACTAGCGGGGGTAGATACGCAGTATTTT.

This chain uses TRBV5-8 with TRBJ2-3; D gene ambiguous. The CDR3 length is 13 residues. CDR1 is SGHTS, CDR2 YDEGEE, per germline. V lost 5 bases and J lost 6, with 13 bases in between. The CDR3 reads CASSPFVGDTQYF. CDR3 bases: TGTGCCAGCAGTCCCTTCGTAGGGGATACGCAGTATTTT.

The rearrangement uses TRBV28 and TRBJ1-5; no clear D. This CDR3 is 16 amino acids long. V gave up 0 bases and J gave up 0 bases, with 9 bases separating them. Germline values: CDR1 MDHEN, CDR2 SYDVKM. CDR3 sequence reads: CASSLWAVNSNQPQHF. Written as DNA, the CDR3 is TGTGCCAGCAGTTTATGGGCAGTTAATAGCAATCAGCCCCAGCATTTT.

This chain joins TRBV15 and TRBJ1-4; D is uncertain. V lost 3 bases to trimming and J lost 0 bases, with 8 bases between them. This CDR3 has 15 residues. Germline V gene sequence: CDR1 LNHNV, CDR2 YYDKDF (reference sequence). CDR3 amino acids: CATSRDFATNEKLFF. CDR3 DNA: TGTGCCACCAGCAGGGACTTTGCAACTAATGAAAAACTGTTTTTT.

V is TRBV19 and J is TRBJ1-5; 9 nucleotides line up with TRBD1. J lost 3 bases, V lost 0 bases, and 15 bases had no gene match. This CDR3 region has 20 residues. The V gene's germline CDR1 is LNHDA and CDR2 SQIVND (reference sequence). The CDR3 DNA reads as TGTGCCAGTAGTATAGATCGGGGGACAGGGACCTTGACTATCAATCAGCCCCAGCATTTT. This translates into CASSIDRGTGTLTINQPQHF. Together with reference TRBV19 and TRBJ1-5, the CDR3 gives the full variable domain: DGGITQSPKYLFRKEGQNVTLSCEQNLNHDAMYWYRQDPGQGLRLIYYSQIVNDFQKGDIAEGYSVSREKKESFPLTVTSAQKNPTAFYLCASSIDRGTGTLTINQPQHFGDGTRLSIL.

The CDR3 DNA is TGTGCCAGCAGTGAAGGGGTAGGGTTTAACTATGGCTACACCTTC. Residues: CASSEGVGFNYGYTF. The chain employs TRBV6-1 and TRBJ1-2; D is uncertain. CDR1 and CDR2 from the germline V gene are MNHNS and SASEGT. V lost 1 base and J 1 base, leaving 10 bases between the germline ends. The CDR3 is 15 amino acids.

The gene calls are TRBV10-3 and TRBJ1-5; maybe TRBD1 (5 bases). The V end lost 4 bases, the J end lost 0 bases, and 19 bases lay between the germline ends. Per the germline V gene, CDR1 is ENHRY and CDR2 is SYGVKD. This CDR3 is built from 18 residues. The DNA for the CDR3 is TGTGCCATCAGTGGCTCACCCCTAGGACAAAATAGCAATCAGCCCCAGCATTTT. Amino acids: CAISGSPLGQNSNQPQHF.

This chain joins TRBV6-5 and TRBJ1-2; D may be TRBD1 (5 bases). This CDR3 region has 11 residues. The germline V gene encodes CDR1 MNHEY and CDR2 SVGAGI. V dropped 8 bases and J dropped 8 bases, with 12 bases sitting between them. The CDR3 DNA is TGTGCCAGCCGCATGGGGCAAGGCTACACCTTC. It yields the protein CASRMGQGYTF.

The rearrangement links TRBV6-5 to TRBJ2-7; no clear D gene. In germline, CDR1 is MNHEY, CDR2 SVGAGI. The CDR3 is made up of 10 amino acids. Trimming took off 9 bases at V and 6 bases at J, with 9 bases between the two ends. The CDR3 reads CASSSFEQYF. The CDR3 nucleotides read TGTGCCAGTTCATCGTTCGAGCAGTACTTC.

The genes are TRBV6-6 and TRBJ1-5; D not resolved. Germline V gene lookup returns CDR1 MNHNY and CDR2 SVGAGI (reference sequence). This CDR3 spans 14 amino acids. The ends were cut back, 6 bases at V and 3 bases at J, with 12 bases in the middle. CDR3 sequence: CASRDVNSNQPQHF. The DNA of the CDR3 is TGTGCCAGCAGGGACGTGAATTCCAATCAGCCCCAGCATTTT.

This clone was seen a single time. The J gene is TRBJ2-6, the V gene TRBV5-1; 12 positions agree with TRBD1. V lost 5 bases and J lost 0; bases outside the gene matches: 12. Germline V gene data show CDR1 as SGHRS and CDR2 as YFSETQ. CDR3 length: 20 residues. Here the CDR3 reads CASRSTGTGGALSGANVLTF. For the CDR3, the DNA is TGCGCCAGCAGATCAACCGGGACAGGGGGCGCGCTCTCTGGGGCCAACGTCCTGACTTTC.

This chain joins TRBV29-1 and TRBJ1-2; no clear D. Trimming shortened V by 4 bases and J by 10 bases, and 16 bases separated the two germline ends. This CDR3 region has 12 residues. The germline V gene encodes CDR1 SQVTM and CDR2 ANQGSEA. CDR3 residues: CSVVPVLGYYTF. Here the CDR3 DNA reads TGCAGCGTTGTCCCGGTATTGGGGTACTACACCTTC.

V usage is TRBV5-1 and J usage is TRBJ2-3; D call uncertain. The length of the CDR3 is 12 residues. Between the trimmed V and J ends, which lost 3 bases and 3 bases, there was a span of 5 bases. Germline V gives CDR1 SGHRS, CDR2 YFSETQ. The DNA for the CDR3 is TGCGCCAGCAGCTGGGATACAGATACGCAGTATTTT. Translating gives CASSWDTDTQYF.

This sequence joins TRBV5-1 and TRBJ1-5; D not resolved. The length of the CDR3 is 13 residues. Per the germline V gene, CDR1 is SGHRS and CDR2 is YFSETQ. Deletions cut 0 bases from V and 8 bases from J, with 9 bases between. The CDR3 sequence: CASSLGGSEPQHF. The CDR3, as DNA: TGCGCCAGCAGCTTGGGAGGGTCGGAGCCCCAGCATTTT.

The V gene is TRBV28, the J gene TRBJ1-2; TRBD1 is a possible D gene (5 bases). CDR3 length: 13 amino acids. V lost 6 bases and J lost 4, with 12 bases in between. CDR1 is MDHEN, CDR2 SYDVKM, per germline. The CDR3: CASSTGPSYGYTF. CDR3 bases: TGTGCCAGCAGCACGGGACCGAGCTATGGCTACACCTTC.

V is TRBV19 and J is TRBJ2-7; the D gene is possibly TRBD2 (5 bases). Looked up from germline, CDR1 is LNHDA and CDR2 is SQIVND (reference sequence). The CDR3 has 14 residues. Trimming shortened V by 5 bases and J by 6 bases, and 17 bases separated the two germline ends. CDR3 sequence: CASSQFTRAGEQYF. The CDR3 region has the DNA TGTGCCAGTAGTCAATTTACTAGGGCTGGCGAGCAGTACTTC.

The genes are TRBV24-1 and TRBJ2-1; D uncertain. Germline V CDR1 and CDR2: KGHDR, SFDVKD. The CDR3 runs to 12 residues. Trimming took off 12 bases at V and 1 base at J, with 9 bases between the two ends. CDR3 nucleotides: TGTGCCTTTCGGCTTTCCTACAATGAGCAGTTCTTC. The encoded protein is CAFRLSYNEQFF.

The chain carries TRBV7-9 and TRBJ2-1, with a weak D call TRBD2 (5 bases). From germline, CDR1 is SEHNR and CDR2 FQNEAQ (reference sequence). CDR3 length equals 17 residues. Between the trimmed V and J ends, which lost 5 bases and 9 bases, there was a span of 26 bases. The CDR3 sequence is CASSLTASSQGSLEQFF. The CDR3 DNA sequence: TGTGCCAGCAGCCTAACCGCGTCTAGCCAAGGGAGTCTTGAGCAGTTCTTC.

This chain uses TRBV19 with TRBJ2-2, with unresolved D. The CDR3 consists of 14 residues. Germline CDR1 and CDR2: LNHDA and SQIVND (reference sequence). The V gene lost 1 base and the J gene lost 7 bases, with 10 bases spanning the gap. CDR3 DNA: TGTGCCAGTAGTATAGGGAGAATTATCGGGGAGCTGTTTTTT. Protein product: CASSIGRIIGELFF.

V is TRBV30 and J is TRBJ1-2, with 7 bases matching TRBD1. Germline-derived CDR1 and CDR2 are GTSNPN and SVGIG (reference sequence). Trimming took 2 bases from V and 4 from J; bases not matched to a gene: 7. The CDR3 runs 14 residues. The CDR3 here is CAWSTGALVYGYTF. The CDR3 bases are TGTGCCTGGAGTACAGGGGCCCTGGTCTATGGCTACACCTTC.

The gene calls are TRBV15 and TRBJ2-1, with 7 bases fitting TRBD1. This CDR3 region has 15 residues. Germline loops: CDR1 LNHNV, CDR2 YYDKDF (reference sequence). The V gene end was trimmed by 3 bases and the J gene end by 5 bases; junction bases not matched to a gene: 7. This CDR3 reads CATSSPQTGHNEQFF. CDR3 nucleotides: TGTGCCACCAGCAGCCCCCAGACAGGGCACAATGAGCAGTTCTTC.

The chain has TRBV10-1 and TRBJ1-1; D is unresolved. V lost 4 bases, J lost 0 bases, and 12 bases lay in between. Germline loops: CDR1 WNHNN, CDR2 SYGVQD (reference sequence). The CDR3 has 15 residues. The DNA for the CDR3 is TGCGCCAGCAGTGCCCAGGTAGTCATGAACACTGAAGCTTTCTTT. It specifies CASSAQVVMNTEAFF.

The V call is TRBV7-2, the J call TRBJ1-5; no reliable D call. The CDR3 covers 16 residues. CDR1 is SGHTA and CDR2 is FQGNSA in the germline V gene. Trimming took 5 bases from V and 5 from J, leaving 19 bases between them. CDR3 protein: CASSDYRREIDQPQHF. The CDR3 region has the DNA TGTGCCAGCAGCGATTACAGACGGGAAATTGATCAGCCCCAGCATTTT.

The count of this clone is one. The rearrangement joins TRBV2 to TRBJ1-2; D uncertain. V was pared by 4 bases and J by 0 bases, with 9 bases between. The germline V gene encodes CDR1 SNHLY and CDR2 FYNNEI. The CDR3 is made up of 14 amino acids. The CDR3, as DNA: TGTGCCAGCAGTGTCGACGGGACTAACTATGGCTACACCTTC. The encoded protein is CASSVDGTNYGYTF.

V gene TRBV27 combines with J gene TRBJ1-6; the D gene is possibly TRBD1 (6 bases). The CDR3 extends over 14 amino acids. The ends were cut back, 3 bases at V and 9 bases at J, with 12 bases in the middle. Germline assignment: CDR1 MNHEY and CDR2 SMNVEV (reference sequence). The CDR3 loop is CASSFGRGTSPLHF. In DNA, the CDR3 is TGTGCCAGCAGTTTCGGCAGGGGAACTTCACCCCTCCACTTT.